A few counts support the clone carrying this T cell receptor (beta chain). Its antigen is undetermined. Germline values: CDR1 KGHDR, CDR2 SFDVKD. Trimming removed 2 bases at V and 7 bases at J, with 11 bases between. There are 14 residues in the CDR3. Germline DNA was extracted alongside blood RNA, which was obtained from unsorted whole blood. Starting from around 500 ng of total RNA, TCR beta cDNA was produced with a primer in the constant region. Employing slightly modified ARM-PCR, three nested multiplex PCR rounds were run, and these gave rise to the TCR beta libraries. Amplification in the first two PCR rounds was performed using TRBV1-TRBV30 forward primers and a C-beta reverse primer for about 10 cycles each. TCRdb recomputed calls from the multiplex PCR reads with MiXCR, one row per CDR3 protein. The sample carries approximately 300,000 distinct CDR3 sequences, 65% recorded once. The sample comes from a study of tumor-infiltrating lymphocytes in primary liver carcinoma. Background on the study: Ranging in age from 30 to 69 years, the patients were men and women. Among the tumors, stages were T1-T3 N0M0 and sizes roughly 4.2 to 11 cm. Study results and caveats: Unsorted bulk processing meant the study did not compare CD4+ and CD8+ repertoires. Tumor-adjacent and tumor-blood pairs showed less overlap than tumor region pairs.

This receptor was identified in a man between 35 and 55 years old with primary liver carcinoma and hepatitis B virus infection. The V and J genes are TRBV24-1 and TRBJ2-1; TRBD1 is a possible D gene (5 bases). The sequenced material came from peripheral blood. CDR3 sequence (DNA): TGTGCCACCAGTGATTGGAGTCAGGGTAATGAGCAGTTCTTC. It codes for CATSDWSQGNEQFF.